One sample yielded the 20 T cell receptor beta chains listed below, sequenced in a study of T cells in narcolepsy. Generated by immunoSEQ multiplex PCR, the TCRdb table keeps only in-frame clones and is missing some. The table shows 25,000 to 35,000 clones, with roughly 90% occurring only once. Sequenced: CD45RA- memory CD4+ T cells from PBMCs. The receptors derive from a human donor with narcolepsy.

The chain joins TRBV6-1 to TRBJ2-1; 8 positions match TRBD1. CDR3 length: 15 amino acids. Germline V gene data show CDR1 as MNHNS and CDR2 as SASEGT. Trimming at V came to 4 bases and at J to 2 bases, leaving 4 bases not matched to a gene. The CDR3 reads CASSVETGAYNEQFF. CDR3 nucleotide sequence: TGTGCCAGCAGTGTAGAGACAGGGGCCTACAATGAGCAGTTCTTC.

The CDR3 loop reads CASSQVHGSEQYF. DNA for the CDR3: TGTGCCAGCAGCCAAGTCCACGGGAGCGAACAGTACTTC. The V call is TRBV14, the J call TRBJ2-7; D possibly corresponds to TRBD2 (6 bases). Germline CDR1 is SGHDN and CDR2 is FVKESK. Trimming removed 1 base from V and 10 bases from J, with 14 bases in between. This CDR3 comprises 13 residues.

V gene TRBV7-2 combines with J gene TRBJ2-2; D is possibly TRBD2 (5 bases). Germline V gene lookup returns CDR1 SGHTA and CDR2 FQGNSA. This CDR3 spans 13 amino acids. Trimming removed 5 bases at V and 6 bases at J, with 10 bases between. DNA for the CDR3: TGTGCCAGCAGCCCCCTGGAGGCCGGGGAGCTGTTTTTT. Translating it yields CASSPLEAGELFF.

The chain couples TRBV7-5 to TRBJ2-7; the listed D gene, TRBD2, was not tested against the DNA. TRBV7-5 is flagged as a pseudogene. The CDR3 length is 17 residues. In nucleotides, the CDR3 is TGTGTCAGAAGCTTAGGAGGCTGGAGGGTACGTACCTACGAGCAGTACTTC. Protein: CVRSLGGWRVRTYEQYF.

This chain joins TRBV28 and TRBJ2-5; D might be TRBD1 or TRBD2, each matching 6 bases. CDR1 and CDR2 from the germline V gene are MDHEN and SYDVKM. The CDR3 has 13 residues. V was cut by 5 bases and J by 3 bases, with 10 bases left in between. CDR3 region: CASSLGGKETQYF. The DNA of the CDR3 is TGTGCCAGCAGTCTAGGGGGGAAAGAGACCCAGTACTTC.

The chain has TRBV29-1 and TRBJ1-2; D gene uncertain. Trimming removed 0 bases at V and 4 bases at J, with 6 bases between. The CDR3 has 12 residues. Germline V gene lookup returns CDR1 SQVTM and CDR2 ANQGSEA. The CDR3 DNA is TGCAGCGTTGAAGACGTGGGCTATGGCTACACCTTC. Protein sequence: CSVEDVGYGYTF.

This clone is a singleton in its sample. The rearrangement links TRBV6-6 to TRBJ1-6, with D perhaps matching TRBD1 (6 bases). V was cut by 6 bases and J by 10 bases, with 16 bases left in between. The CDR3 loop spans 14 amino acids. Germline CDR1 reads MNHNY; CDR2 reads SVGAGI (reference sequence). The DNA of the CDR3 is TGTGCCAGCAGCCAGTCCAGGGGCCGCTCACCCCTCCACTTT. It is translated as CASSQSRGRSPLHF.

This rearrangement joins TRBV28 to TRBJ1-2, with a weak D call TRBD1 (5 bases). Looked up from germline, CDR1 is MDHEN and CDR2 is SYDVKM. This CDR3 has 15 amino acids. V was clipped by 5 bases and J by 8 bases, with 21 bases between them. The CDR3 protein is CASSPSQGRRIGYTF. The CDR3 region has the DNA TGTGCCAGCAGTCCGAGCCAGGGAAGAAGAATAGGCTACACCTTC.

The V gene is TRBV30, the J gene TRBJ1-1; no clear D. There are 13 residues in the CDR3. Trimming left V 0 bases short and J 10 bases short, with 15 bases between. The germline V gene has CDR1 GTSNPN and CDR2 SVGIG (reference sequence). The CDR3 protein is CAWSVGSAVRAFF. In DNA form, the CDR3 reads TGTGCCTGGAGTGTGGGTAGTGCGGTCAGAGCTTTCTTT.

This clone has a single count. The chain combines TRBV18 with TRBJ2-7; D is unclear. Trimming took 1 base from V and 2 from J, leaving 9 bases between them. Germline CDR1 KGHSH, CDR2 LQKENI. The CDR3 consists of 14 residues. Written as DNA, the CDR3 is TGTGCCAGCTCACCACGTGGGGATACCTACGAGCAGTACTTC. It codes for CASSPRGDTYEQYF.

The gene calls are TRBV2 and TRBJ2-7, with 11 bases aligning to TRBD2. The CDR3 consists of 15 residues. From germline, CDR1 is SNHLY and CDR2 FYNNEI. The V and J ends lost 5 bases and 3 bases, in that order; junction bases with no gene match: 6. CDR3: CASSSTSGGFYEQYF. The CDR3 DNA reads TGTGCCAGCAGTTCAACTAGCGGGGGATTCTACGAGCAGTACTTC.

CDR3 DNA sequence: TGTGCCATCAGTACAGAGGGATACAATGAGCAGTTCTTC. The encoded protein is CAISTEGYNEQFF. This chain joins TRBV10-3 and TRBJ2-1, with D maybe TRBD2 (5 bases). This CDR3 region has 13 residues. V dropped 5 bases and J dropped 4 bases, with 9 bases sitting between them. CDR1 and CDR2 (germline): ENHRY, SYGVKD.

The J gene is TRBJ1-1, the V gene TRBV5-1; the D is unclear. The V and J ends lost 1 base and 0 bases respectively, with 19 bases between them. This CDR3 has 18 residues. CDR1 is SGHRS, CDR2 YFSETQ, per germline. This CDR3 reads CASSLTVTDNGMNTEAFF. CDR3 in DNA: TGCGCCAGCAGCTTGACAGTTACAGACAACGGGATGAACACTGAAGCTTTCTTT.

The gene calls are TRBV9 and TRBJ1-2; D may be TRBD1 (5 bases). The germline V gene has CDR1 SGDLS and CDR2 YYNGEE. The CDR3 spans 15 residues. Trimming removed 4 bases at V and 2 bases at J, with 15 bases between. The CDR3 DNA is TGTGCCAGCAGCAGTTCTTCTCAGGGAAACTATGGCTACACCTTC. Translated, it gives CASSSSSQGNYGYTF.

V and J are TRBV5-6 and TRBJ2-3; D remains ambiguous. The CDR3 runs to 14 residues. Germline V CDR1 and CDR2: SGHDT, YYEEEE. Trimming shortened V by 0 bases and J by 6 bases, and 11 bases separated the two germline ends. The CDR3 sequence: CASSLASATDTQYF. The CDR3 coding sequence is TGTGCCAGCAGCTTGGCCTCGGCAACGGATACGCAGTATTTT.

The gene calls are TRBV2 and TRBJ2-1, with 10 positions matching TRBD2. The germline V gene has CDR1 SNHLY and CDR2 FYNNEI. CDR3 length: 16 residues. J lost 9 bases, V lost 3 bases, and 11 bases had no gene match. The CDR3 bases are TGTGCCAGCAGTGACCAGGCTAGCGGGAGAGTAGGTGAGCAGTTCTTC. Its protein product is CASSDQASGRVGEQFF.

This clone showed up just once. The chain links TRBV20-1 to TRBJ2-1; D is ambiguous. V dropped 1 base and J dropped 6 bases, with 1 base sitting between them. The CDR3 extends over 10 amino acids. The germline gives CDR1 DFQATT, CDR2 SNEGSKA (reference sequence). The chain's CDR3 is CSARVNEQFF. The CDR3 DNA reads as TGCAGTGCTAGAGTCAATGAGCAGTTCTTC.

The V call is TRBV6-5, the J call TRBJ2-7; 7 nucleotides align to TRBD1. V trimming: 8 bases; J trimming: 5 bases; junction bases outside the gene matches: 9. CDR1 MNHEY and CDR2 SVGAGI come from the germline V gene. The length of the CDR3 is 13 residues. In nucleotides, the CDR3 is TGTGCCAGCCGAGGACAGGTTGTCCACGAGCAGTACTTC. It yields the protein CASRGQVVHEQYF.

The J gene is TRBJ2-5, the V gene TRBV5-1; the D is unclear. This CDR3 has 13 residues. In germline, CDR1 is SGHRS, CDR2 YFSETQ. V lost 1 base, J lost 2 bases, and 6 bases lay in between. The CDR3 DNA is TGCGCCAGCAGCTTGTGGCAGCAAGAGACCCAGTACTTC. This translates into CASSLWQQETQYF.

V usage is TRBV4-1 and J usage is TRBJ1-3, with D unclear. The CDR3 runs 13 residues. Germline CDR1 reads MGHRA; CDR2 reads YSYEKL. V lost 1 base and J lost 3, with 4 bases in between. The CDR3 sequence is CASSQGLGNTIYF. CDR3 nucleotide sequence: TGCGCCAGCAGCCAAGGGCTTGGAAACACCATATATTTT.